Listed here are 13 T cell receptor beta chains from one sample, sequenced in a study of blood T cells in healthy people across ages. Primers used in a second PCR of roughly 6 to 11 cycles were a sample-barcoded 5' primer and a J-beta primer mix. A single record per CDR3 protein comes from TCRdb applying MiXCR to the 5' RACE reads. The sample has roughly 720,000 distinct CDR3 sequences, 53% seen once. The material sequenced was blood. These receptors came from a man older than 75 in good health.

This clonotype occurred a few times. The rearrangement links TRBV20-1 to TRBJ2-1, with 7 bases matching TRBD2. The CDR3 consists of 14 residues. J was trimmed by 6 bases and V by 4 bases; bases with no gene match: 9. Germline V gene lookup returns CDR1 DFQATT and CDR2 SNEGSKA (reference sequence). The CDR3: CSAKTSRPSNEQFF. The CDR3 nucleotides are TGCAGTGCTAAGACTAGCCGCCCAAGCAATGAGCAGTTCTTC.

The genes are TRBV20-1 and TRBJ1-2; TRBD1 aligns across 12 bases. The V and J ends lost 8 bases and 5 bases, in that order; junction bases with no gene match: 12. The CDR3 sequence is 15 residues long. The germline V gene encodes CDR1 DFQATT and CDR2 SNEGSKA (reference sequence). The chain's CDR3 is CSPKGGQGARYGYTF. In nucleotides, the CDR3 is TGCAGTCCCAAGGGGGGACAGGGGGCGCGGTATGGCTACACCTTC.

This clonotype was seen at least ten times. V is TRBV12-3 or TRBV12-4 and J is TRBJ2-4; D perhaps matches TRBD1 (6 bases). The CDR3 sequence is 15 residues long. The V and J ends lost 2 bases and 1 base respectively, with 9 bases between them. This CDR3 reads CASSLQGMAKNIQYF. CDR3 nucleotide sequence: TGTGCCAGCAGTTTACAGGGGATGGCCAAAAACATTCAGTACTTC.

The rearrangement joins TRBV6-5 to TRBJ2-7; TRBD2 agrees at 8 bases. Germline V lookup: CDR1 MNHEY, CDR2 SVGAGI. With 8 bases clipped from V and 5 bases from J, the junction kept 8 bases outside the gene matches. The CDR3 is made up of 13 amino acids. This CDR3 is CASGRGLADEQYF. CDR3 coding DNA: TGTGCCAGCGGTCGTGGACTAGCCGACGAGCAGTACTTC.

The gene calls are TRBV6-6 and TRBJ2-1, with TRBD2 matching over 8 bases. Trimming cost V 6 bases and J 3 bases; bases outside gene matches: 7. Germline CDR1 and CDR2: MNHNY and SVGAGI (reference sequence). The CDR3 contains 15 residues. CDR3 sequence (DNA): TGTGCCAGCAGCCTCACGGGGGGGGACTACAATGAGCAGTTCTTC. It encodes CASSLTGGDYNEQFF.

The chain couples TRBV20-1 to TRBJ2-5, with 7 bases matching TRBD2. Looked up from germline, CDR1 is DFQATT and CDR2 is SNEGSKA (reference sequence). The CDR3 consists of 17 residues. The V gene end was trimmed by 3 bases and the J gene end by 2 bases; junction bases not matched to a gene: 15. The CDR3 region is CSASFLSAGERQETQYF. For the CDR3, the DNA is TGCAGTGCTAGTTTCTTATCGGCGGGAGAACGACAAGAGACCCAGTACTTC.

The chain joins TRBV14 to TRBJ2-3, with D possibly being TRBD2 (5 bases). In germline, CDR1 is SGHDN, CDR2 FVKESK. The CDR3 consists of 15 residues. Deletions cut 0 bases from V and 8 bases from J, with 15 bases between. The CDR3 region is CASSQDLLPSGTQYF. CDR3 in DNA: TGTGCCAGCAGCCAAGATCTTCTGCCGAGCGGTACGCAGTATTTT.

The CDR3 nucleotides read TGTGCCAGCAGCAGGTTTCGCGGAAGTACGGATACGCAGTATTTT. It yields the protein CASSRFRGSTDTQYF. The chain uses TRBV21-1 and TRBJ2-3. TRBV21-1 is termed a pseudogene. The length of the CDR3 is 15 residues.

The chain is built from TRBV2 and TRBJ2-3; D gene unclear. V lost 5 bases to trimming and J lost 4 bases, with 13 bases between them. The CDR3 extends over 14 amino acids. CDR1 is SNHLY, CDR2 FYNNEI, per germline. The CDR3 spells CASSPASSPDTQYF. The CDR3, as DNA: TGTGCCAGCAGTCCTGCATCATCCCCAGATACGCAGTATTTT.

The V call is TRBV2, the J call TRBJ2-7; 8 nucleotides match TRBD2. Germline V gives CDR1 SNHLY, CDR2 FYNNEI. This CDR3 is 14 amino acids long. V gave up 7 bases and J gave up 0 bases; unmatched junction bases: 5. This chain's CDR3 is CASKKAGASYEQYF. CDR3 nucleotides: TGTGCCAGCAAAAAAGCGGGAGCCTCCTACGAGCAGTACTTC.

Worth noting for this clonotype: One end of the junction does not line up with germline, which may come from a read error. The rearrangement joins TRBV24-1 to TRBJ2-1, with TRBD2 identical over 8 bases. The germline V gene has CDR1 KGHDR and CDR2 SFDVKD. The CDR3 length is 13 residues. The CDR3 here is CTTRGAGVYEQFF. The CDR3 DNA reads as TGTACCACTCGGGGAGCGGGAGTGTATGAGCAGTTCTTC.

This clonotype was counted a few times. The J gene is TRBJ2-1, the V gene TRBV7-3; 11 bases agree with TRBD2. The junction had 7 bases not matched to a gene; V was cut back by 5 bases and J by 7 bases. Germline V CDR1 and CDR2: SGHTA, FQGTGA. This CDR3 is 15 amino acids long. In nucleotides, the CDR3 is TGTGCCAGCAGCCCGGGACTAGCGGCCCTTAATGAGCAGTTCTTC. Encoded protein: CASSPGLAALNEQFF.

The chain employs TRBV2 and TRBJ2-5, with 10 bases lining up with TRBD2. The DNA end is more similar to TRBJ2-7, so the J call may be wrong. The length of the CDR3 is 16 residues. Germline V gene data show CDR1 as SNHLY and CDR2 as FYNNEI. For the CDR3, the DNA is TGTGCCAGCAGGGTAACCCGGGCTAGCGGGAGAGCCGAGCAGTACTTC. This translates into CASRVTRASGRAEQYF.